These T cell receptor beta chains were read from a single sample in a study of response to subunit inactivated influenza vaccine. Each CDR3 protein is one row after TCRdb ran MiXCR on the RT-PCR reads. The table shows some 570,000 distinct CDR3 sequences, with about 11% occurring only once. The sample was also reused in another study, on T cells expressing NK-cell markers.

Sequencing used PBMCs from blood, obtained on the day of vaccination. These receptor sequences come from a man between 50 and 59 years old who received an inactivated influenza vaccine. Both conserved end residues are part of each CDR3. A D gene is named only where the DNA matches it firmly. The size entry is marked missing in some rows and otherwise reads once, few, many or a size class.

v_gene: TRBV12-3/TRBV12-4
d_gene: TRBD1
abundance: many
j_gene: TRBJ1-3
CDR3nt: TGTGCCAGCAGTTTAGCCGGGACAGCGAGAAACACCATATATTTT
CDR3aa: CASSLAGTARNTIYF

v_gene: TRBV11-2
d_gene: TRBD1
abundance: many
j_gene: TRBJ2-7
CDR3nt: TGTGCCAGCAGCTTAACGGACAGGGGCAGATACGAGCAGTACTTC
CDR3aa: CASSLTDRGRYEQYF

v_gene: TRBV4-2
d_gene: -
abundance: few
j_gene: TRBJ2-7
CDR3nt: TGTGCCAGCAGCCAAGACGAGCAGACCGCCTACGAGCAGTACTTC
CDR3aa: CASSQDEQTAYEQYF

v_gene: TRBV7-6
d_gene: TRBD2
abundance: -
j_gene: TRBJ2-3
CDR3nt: TGTGCCAGCAGCCCGGGACTAGCGATGGGGGATACGCAGTATTTT
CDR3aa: CASSPGLAMGDTQYF

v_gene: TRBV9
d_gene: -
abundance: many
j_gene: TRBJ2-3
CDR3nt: TGTGCCAGCAGCCCACCCGCGACAGATACGCAGTATTTT
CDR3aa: CASSPPATDTQYF

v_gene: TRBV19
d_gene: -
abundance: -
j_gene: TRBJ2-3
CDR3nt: TGTGCCAGTAGTATAGATCGCAGCACAGATACGCAGTATTTT
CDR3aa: CASSIDRSTDTQYF

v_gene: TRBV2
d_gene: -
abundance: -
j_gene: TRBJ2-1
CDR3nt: TGTGCCAGCAGTGACAGTCGGAACCGCAATGAGCAGTTCTTC
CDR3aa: CASSDSRNRNEQFF

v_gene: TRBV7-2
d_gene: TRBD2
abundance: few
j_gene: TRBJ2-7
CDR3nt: TGTGCCAGCAGCTTTTCCGGGACTAGCGGGACAAGCTACGAGCAGTACTTC
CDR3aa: CASSFSGTSGTSYEQYF

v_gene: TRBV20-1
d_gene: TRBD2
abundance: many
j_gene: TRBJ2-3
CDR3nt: TGCAGTTTCGGGCTAGCGGGACGCAATACGCAGTATTTT
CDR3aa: CSFGLAGRNTQYF

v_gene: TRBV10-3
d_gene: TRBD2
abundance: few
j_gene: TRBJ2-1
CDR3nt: TGTGCCATCGCGACTCCTAGCGGGATAAACAATGAGCAGTTCTTC
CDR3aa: CAIATPSGINNEQFF

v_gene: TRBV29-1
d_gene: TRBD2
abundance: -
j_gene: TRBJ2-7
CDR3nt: TGCAGCGTTGCGGTGGGCGGGAGAGGGTACGAGCAGTACTTC
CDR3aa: CSVAVGGRGYEQYF

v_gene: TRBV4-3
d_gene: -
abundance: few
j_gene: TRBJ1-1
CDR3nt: TGCGCCAGCAGCCAAGATCCATCGTCAGGGAACACTGAAGCTTTCTTT
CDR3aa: CASSQDPSSGNTEAFF

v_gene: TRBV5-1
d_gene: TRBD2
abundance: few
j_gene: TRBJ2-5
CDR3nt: TGCGCCAGCAGCTTGGGTAGCGGGGGAGAAGAGACCCAGTACTTC
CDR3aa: CASSLGSGGEETQYF

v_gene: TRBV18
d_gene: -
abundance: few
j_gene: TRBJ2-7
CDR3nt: TGTGCCAGCTCACCGCGAGGACAGATTTTCTACGAGCAGTACTTC
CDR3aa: CASSPRGQIFYEQYF

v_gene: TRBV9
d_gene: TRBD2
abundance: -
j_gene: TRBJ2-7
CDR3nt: TGTGCCAGCAGCGTAGGCACTAGCGGGAACGAGCAGTACTTC
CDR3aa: CASSVGTSGNEQYF

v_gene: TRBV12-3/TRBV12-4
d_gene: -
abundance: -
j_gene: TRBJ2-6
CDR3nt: TGTGCCAGCAGGGTTTCCTCTGGGGCCAACGTCCTGACTTTC
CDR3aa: CASRVSSGANVLTF

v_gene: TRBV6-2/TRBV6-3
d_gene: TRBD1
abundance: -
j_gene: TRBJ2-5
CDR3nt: TGTGCCAGCAGTGGACAGGGGTTTCATGAGACCCAGTACTTC
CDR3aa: CASSGQGFHETQYF

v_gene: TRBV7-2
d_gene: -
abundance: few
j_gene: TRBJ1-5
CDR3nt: TGTGCCAGCAGCCCTGGGCCGGCCACTGGGCAGCCCCAGCATTTT
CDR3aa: CASSPGPATGQPQHF

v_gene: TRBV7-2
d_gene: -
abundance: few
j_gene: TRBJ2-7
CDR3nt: TGTGCCAGCAGTTCGGACCGAAGTCCCTACGAGCAGTACTTC
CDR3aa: CASSSDRSPYEQYF

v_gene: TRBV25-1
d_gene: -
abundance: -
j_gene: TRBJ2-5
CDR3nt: TGTGCCAGCAGTCCGGTTGGTTACCAAGAGACCCAGTACTTC
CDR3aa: CASSPVGYQETQYF

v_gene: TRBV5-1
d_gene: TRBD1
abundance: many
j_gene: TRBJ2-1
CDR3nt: TGCGCCAGCAGCCTCCCAGGGACAGGGGGCTTTGGGCAGTTCTTC
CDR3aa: CASSLPGTGGFGQFF

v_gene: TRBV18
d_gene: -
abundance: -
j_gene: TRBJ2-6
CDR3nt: TGTGCCAGCTCACCCGACCGATTCGGTTTAACTGGGGCCAACGTCCTGACTTTC
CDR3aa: CASSPDRFGLTGANVLTF

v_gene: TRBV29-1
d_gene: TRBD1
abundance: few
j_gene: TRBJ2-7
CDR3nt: TGCAGCGTTGGGTTGGACAGGGGCTACGAGCAGTACTTC
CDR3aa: CSVGLDRGYEQYF

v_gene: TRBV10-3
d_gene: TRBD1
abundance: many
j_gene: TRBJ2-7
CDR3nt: TGTGCCATCAGTCCGGGACAGGGGTCCTACGAGCAGTACTTC
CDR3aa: CAISPGQGSYEQYF

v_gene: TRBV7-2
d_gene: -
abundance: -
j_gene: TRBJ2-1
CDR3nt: TGTGCCAGCAGCTGGCGGAGGGGGCTAGGATCCACCAATGAGCAGTTCTTC
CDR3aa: CASSWRRGLGSTNEQFF

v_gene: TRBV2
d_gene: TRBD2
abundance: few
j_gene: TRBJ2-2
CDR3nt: TGTGCCAGCAGCCTCACTCTGAGCGGGGTAAACACCGGGGAGCTGTTTTTT
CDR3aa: CASSLTLSGVNTGELFF

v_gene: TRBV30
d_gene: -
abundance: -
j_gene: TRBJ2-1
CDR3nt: TGTGCCTGGAGTGTAGGGAGTAGTTTTAATGAGCAGTTCTTC
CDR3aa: CAWSVGSSFNEQFF

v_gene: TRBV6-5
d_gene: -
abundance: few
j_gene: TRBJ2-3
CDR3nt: TGTGCCAGCAGTTATAGCGGGACAGGTACAGATACGCAGTATTTT
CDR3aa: CASSYSGTGTDTQYF

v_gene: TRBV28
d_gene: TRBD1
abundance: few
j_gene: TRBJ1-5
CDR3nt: TGTGCCAGCAGTTCCTCAGGGGGGAGCAATCAGCCCCAGCATTTT
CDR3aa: CASSSSGGSNQPQHF

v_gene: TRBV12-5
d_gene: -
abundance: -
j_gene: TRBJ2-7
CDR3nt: TGTGCTAGTGGTCAGACTACTTCGGGCAGGGTAATCGAGCAGTACTTC
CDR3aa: CASGQTTSGRVIEQYF

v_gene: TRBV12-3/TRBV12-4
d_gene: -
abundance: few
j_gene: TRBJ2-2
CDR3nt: TGTGCCAGCAGTTTAAATAGCATCGGGGAGCTGTTTTTT
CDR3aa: CASSLNSIGELFF

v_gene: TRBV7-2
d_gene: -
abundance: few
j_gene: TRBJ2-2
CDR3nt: TGTGCCAGCAGCCCCACCCTCCTTGGGGAGCTGTTTTTT
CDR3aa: CASSPTLLGELFF

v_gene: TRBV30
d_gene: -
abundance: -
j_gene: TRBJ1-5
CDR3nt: TGTGCCTGGAGTGTGGACAATAGCAATCAGCCCCAGCATTTT
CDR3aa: CAWSVDNSNQPQHF

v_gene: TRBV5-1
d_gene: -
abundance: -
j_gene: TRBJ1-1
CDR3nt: TGCGCCAGCAGCCCGGGATCCCTTGGCACTGAAGCTTTCTTT
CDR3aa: CASSPGSLGTEAFF

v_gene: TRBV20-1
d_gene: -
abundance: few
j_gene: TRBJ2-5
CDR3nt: TGCAGTGCTAGAGATCGACTGACGCGTATGACCCAGTACTTC
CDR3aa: CSARDRLTRMTQYF

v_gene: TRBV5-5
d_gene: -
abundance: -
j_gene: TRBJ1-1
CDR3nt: TGTGCCAGCAGCTTGGTAGGGTTGTTCGGAGCTTTCTTT
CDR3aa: CASSLVGLFGAFF

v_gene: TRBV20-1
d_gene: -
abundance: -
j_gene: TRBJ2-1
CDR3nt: TGCAGTGCTAGCGGGCCTAGCTCCTACAATGAGCAGTTCTTC
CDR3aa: CSASGPSSYNEQFF

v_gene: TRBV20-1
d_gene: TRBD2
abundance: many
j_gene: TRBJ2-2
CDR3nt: TGCAGTGCTAAAAGTAGCGGGAAGGGCACCGGGGAGCTGTTTTTT
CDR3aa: CSAKSSGKGTGELFF

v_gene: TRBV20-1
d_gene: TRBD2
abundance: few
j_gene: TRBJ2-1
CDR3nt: TGCAGTGCTAGAGATCCACCTAGCGGGATCAATGAGCAGTTCTTC
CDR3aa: CSARDPPSGINEQFF

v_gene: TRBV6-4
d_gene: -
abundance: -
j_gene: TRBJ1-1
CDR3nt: TGTGCCAGCACGAAGGGGGTTGGCTCAGACACTGAAGCTTTCTTT
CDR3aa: CASTKGVGSDTEAFF

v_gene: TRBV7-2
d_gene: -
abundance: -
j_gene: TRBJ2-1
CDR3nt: TGTGCCAGCAGCCAAACGGGGACCTCCTACAATGAGCAGTTCTTC
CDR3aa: CASSQTGTSYNEQFF

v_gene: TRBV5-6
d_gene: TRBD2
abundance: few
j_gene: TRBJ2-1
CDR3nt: TGTGCCAGCACAGCGGGGGAGAAATACAATGAGCAGTTCTTC
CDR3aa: CASTAGEKYNEQFF

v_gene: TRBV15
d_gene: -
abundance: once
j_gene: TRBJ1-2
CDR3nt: TGTGCCACCAGCAGAGAATCCTACGGTGGCTACACCTTC
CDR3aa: CATSRESYGGYTF

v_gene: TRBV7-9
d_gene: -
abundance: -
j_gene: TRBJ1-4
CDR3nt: TGTGCCAGCAGCACCTGGACAGCTGAAAAACTGTTTTTT
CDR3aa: CASSTWTAEKLFF

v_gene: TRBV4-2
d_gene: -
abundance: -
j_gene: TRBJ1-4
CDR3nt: TGTGCCAGCAGCCAAGAGAAGGGAAGGAGTGAAAAACTGTTTTTT
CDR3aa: CASSQEKGRSEKLFF

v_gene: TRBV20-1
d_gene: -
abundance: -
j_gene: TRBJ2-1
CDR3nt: TGCAGTGCTAGAGATCTTCCGGGGGCGTACAATGAGCAGTTCTTC
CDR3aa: CSARDLPGAYNEQFF

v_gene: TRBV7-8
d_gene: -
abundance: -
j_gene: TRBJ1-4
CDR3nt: TGTGCCAGCAGCTTCTATCCGCAGCCTAATGAAAAACTGTTTTTT
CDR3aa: CASSFYPQPNEKLFF

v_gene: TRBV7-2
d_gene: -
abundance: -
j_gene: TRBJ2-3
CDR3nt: TGTGCCAGCAGCACTACAGGGCGCCTTGGAGATACGCAGTATTTT
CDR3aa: CASSTTGRLGDTQYF

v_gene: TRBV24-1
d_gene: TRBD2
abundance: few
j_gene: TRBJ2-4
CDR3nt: TGTGCCACCAGTGGCCCAGCGGGAGCGGGCAAAAACATTCAGTACTTC
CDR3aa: CATSGPAGAGKNIQYF

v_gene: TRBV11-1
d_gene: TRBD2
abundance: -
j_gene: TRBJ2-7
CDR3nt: TGTGCCAGCAGCCCCCTCTTGGGTAGCGGGAGGTCCCGTGGTCTCTACGAGCAGTACTTC
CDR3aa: CASSPLLGSGRSRGLYEQYF

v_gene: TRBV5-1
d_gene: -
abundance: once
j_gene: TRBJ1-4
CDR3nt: TGCGCCAGCAGCCACCGGGGCCCTACTAATGAAAAACTGTTTTTT
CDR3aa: CASSHRGPTNEKLFF

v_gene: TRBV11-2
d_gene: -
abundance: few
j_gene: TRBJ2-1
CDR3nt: TGTGCCAGCAGCTTCGGGGTAAGCCCGTACAATGAGCAGTTCTTC
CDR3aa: CASSFGVSPYNEQFF

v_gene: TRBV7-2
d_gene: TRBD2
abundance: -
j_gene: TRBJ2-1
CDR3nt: TGTGCCAGCAGCTTCCCGCGGGGGGGCCTCTACAATGAGCAGTTCTTC
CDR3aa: CASSFPRGGLYNEQFF

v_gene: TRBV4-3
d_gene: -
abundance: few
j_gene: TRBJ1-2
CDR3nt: TGCGCCAGCAGCCAATCTACCGGGACGGACTATGGCTACACCTTC
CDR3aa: CASSQSTGTDYGYTF

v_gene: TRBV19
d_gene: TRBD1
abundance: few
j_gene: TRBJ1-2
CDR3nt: TGTGCCAGTAGTATAGGCGACAGGGGTGGATATGGCTACACCTTC
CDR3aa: CASSIGDRGGYGYTF